This T cell receptor (beta chain) was recovered during a study of technical replicates of blood from several donors (dated by TCRdb to the late 2010s). To prepare the library, the immunoSEQ multiplex PCR assay was applied. Drawn from immuneACCESS, this table holds only the in-frame rearrangements with V and J called that TCRdb kept. Clones are partly lost; checked studies trace under half to an unresolved V gene and leave the rest unexplained. The sample table shows under 90,000 clones, and 93% are seen once. Clones ranked in the top ten supply approximately 0.22% of the sample. Concerning this clone itself: What antigen it recognizes has not been identified. Nothing much larger sits one base from this clone, and base qualities are not available.

The CDR3 sequence holds 15 residues, the cysteine and phenylalanine included. The retained sequence is limited to the CDR3, 45 bases, with the frame set at the first base. V is reduced by 3 bases and J by 8 bases, leaving a spacing of 14 bases between them. Reading the germline V gene (reference sequence) gives CDR1 PRHDT and CDR2 FYEKMQ. Source material: T cells isolated from PBMCs. The chain joins TRBV13 to TRBJ1-6; 6 matching bases give a weak D call of TRBD1. The receptor was derived from a human donor in good health. The DNA is TGTGCCAGCAGCTTCCGGGACAATGCCGATTCACCCCTCCACTTT. Its coded protein is CASSFRDNADSPLHF.